The 15 T cell receptor beta chains presented below share a single source sample, sequenced in a study of neoadjuvant anti-PD-1 for oral cavity cancer. The data were produced by immunoSEQ multiplex PCR, yet TCRdb's version contains in-frame clones alone and is incomplete. The table lists some 15,000 clones, approximately 70% of them singletons. The source was PBMCs, collected before nivolumab (anti-PD-1) treatment. Receptors originate from a person between 40 and 79 years old with oral cavity squamous cell carcinoma.

The V and J genes are TRBV5-1 and TRBJ2-3, with 7 bases aligning to TRBD1. This CDR3 has 14 residues. With 0 bases clipped from V and 5 bases from J, the junction kept 3 bases outside the gene matches. Germline V gene data show CDR1 as SGHRS and CDR2 as YFSETQ. The CDR3 DNA follows: TGCGCCAGCAGCTTGGGACAGGGTCTAGATACGCAGTATTTT. As protein: CASSLGQGLDTQYF.

In this sample, this clone turned up a few times. The chain joins TRBV5-6 to TRBJ1-2; D remains unclear. Germline CDR1 is SGHDT and CDR2 is YYEEEE. V was clipped by 1 base and J by 3 bases, with 10 bases between them. CDR3 length: 14 amino acids. CDR3 protein: CASSLPTSHYGYTF. CDR3 in DNA: TGTGCCAGCAGCTTGCCGACTTCCCACTATGGCTACACCTTC.

V usage is TRBV6-5 and J usage is TRBJ1-4; D is undetermined. Germline values: CDR1 MNHEY, CDR2 SVGAGI. The CDR3 length is 15 residues. V was trimmed by 0 bases and J by 8 bases, leaving 13 bases between them. For the CDR3, the DNA is TGTGCCAGCAGTTACTCCCCCCGCAGAGGAGAAAAACTGTTTTTT. Its translation is CASSYSPRRGEKLFF.

This clone came up a few times. The chain uses TRBV7-2 and TRBJ2-7; D is uncertain. This CDR3 has 13 amino acids. The germline V gene encodes CDR1 SGHTA and CDR2 FQGNSA. V lost 4 bases and J 4 bases, leaving 11 bases between the germline ends. Written as DNA, the CDR3 is TGTGCCAGCAGCTACCAGGACGTTTACGAGCAGTACTTC. As protein: CASSYQDVYEQYF.

CDR3 region: CACETGDPYEQYF. The CDR3 nucleotides read TGTGCCTGCGAGACAGGGGATCCCTACGAGCAGTACTTC. The rearrangement joins TRBV30 to TRBJ2-7; 8 bases map to TRBD1. Germline V lookup: CDR1 GTSNPN, CDR2 SVGIG (reference sequence). The CDR3 consists of 13 residues. With 6 bases clipped from V and 2 bases from J, the junction kept 6 bases outside the gene matches.

DNA of the CDR3: TGCGCCAGCAGCGCAGGACAGGGTGAAGCTTTCTTT. It translates to CASSAGQGEAFF. The V gene is TRBV5-1, the J gene TRBJ1-1; 8 bases map to TRBD1. The J segment lost 7 bases and the V segment lost 4 bases, leaving 3 bases of the junction unmatched. The CDR3 extends over 12 amino acids. In germline, CDR1 is SGHRS, CDR2 YFSETQ.

The V gene is TRBV7-3, the J gene TRBJ2-7; D may be TRBD1 or TRBD2 (6 bases each). There are 16 residues in the CDR3. Trimming took 8 bases from V and 3 from J, leaving 23 bases between them. Germline V lookup: CDR1 SGHTA, CDR2 FQGTGA. The CDR3 nucleotides are TGTGCCAGCGGGCCTCGGAGGGACAAGAGACTCTACGAGCAGTACTTC. This encodes CASGPRRDKRLYEQYF.

The V call is TRBV6-6, the J call TRBJ1-1; 7 bases agree with TRBD1. Germline-derived CDR1 and CDR2 are MNHNY and SVGAGI (reference sequence). The CDR3 extends over 12 amino acids. V was clipped by 6 bases and J by 8 bases; unmatched bases: 6. CDR3 amino acids: CASSGDREEAFF. As DNA, the CDR3 is TGTGCCAGCAGCGGAGACAGGGAGGAAGCTTTCTTT.

The chain uses TRBV9 and TRBJ1-4; tentative D call: TRBD1 (5 bases). This CDR3 contains 16 residues. The V gene lost 4 bases and the J gene lost 0 bases, with 13 bases spanning the gap. CDR1 SGDLS and CDR2 YYNGEE come from the germline V gene. This chain's CDR3 is CASSKTVGATNEKLFF. CDR3 nucleotides: TGTGCCAGCAGCAAAACGGTGGGGGCAACTAATGAAAAACTGTTTTTT.

This clone rates as medium-sized. V gene TRBV30 combines with J gene TRBJ1-6; maybe TRBD1 (6 bases). The V end was cut by 4 bases, the J end by 9 bases, with 19 bases between. Germline assignment: CDR1 GTSNPN and CDR2 SVGIG (reference sequence). CDR3 length: 15 residues. CDR3 in amino acids: CAWIAQGYRCSPLHF. CDR3 sequence (DNA): TGTGCCTGGATCGCACAGGGATATCGTTGTTCACCCCTCCACTTT.

The chain joins TRBV7-9 to TRBJ2-7; 7 nucleotides line up with TRBD1. The CDR3 spans 13 residues. The germline V gene encodes CDR1 SEHNR and CDR2 FQNEAQ (reference sequence). The V and J ends lost 5 bases and 7 bases, in that order; junction bases with no gene match: 8. DNA for the CDR3: TGTGCCAGCAGCCAGGGACAGCCCCCAGAGCAGTACTTC. Its translation is CASSQGQPPEQYF.

The CDR3 is CAINPGTGTYNEQFF. The CDR3 DNA is TGTGCCATCAACCCCGGGACAGGGACCTACAATGAGCAGTTCTTC. The chain uses TRBV10-3 and TRBJ2-1, with 9 bases aligning to TRBD1. After removal of 7 bases from V and 2 bases from J, the junction contained 6 bases not matched to a gene. This CDR3 is 15 amino acids long. Germline CDR1 is ENHRY and CDR2 is SYGVKD.

A few counts support this clone. The J gene is TRBJ2-7, the V gene TRBV4-2; D is possibly TRBD2 (6 bases). V was shortened by 8 bases and J by 2 bases, with 16 bases between the two germline ends. CDR1 LGHNA and CDR2 YNFKEQ come from the germline V gene. This CDR3 comprises 14 residues. CDR3 nucleotides: TGTGCCAGCTCAGATTGGGGGAGGCCCTACGAGCAGTACTTC. Translated: CASSDWGRPYEQYF.

The chain recombines TRBV9 with TRBJ2-1; 11 bases align to TRBD2. This CDR3 has 16 residues. V was clipped by 6 bases and J by 1 base; unmatched bases: 6. Looked up from germline, CDR1 is SGDLS and CDR2 is YYNGEE. The chain's CDR3 is CASKELAGGSYNEQFF. For the CDR3, the DNA is TGTGCCAGCAAGGAATTAGCGGGAGGGTCCTACAATGAGCAGTTCTTC.

The chain carries TRBV27 and TRBJ2-1; TRBD1 is a possible D gene (6 bases). V was shortened by 3 bases and J by 3 bases, with 12 bases between the two germline ends. The CDR3 extends over 15 amino acids. Per the germline V gene, CDR1 is MNHEY and CDR2 is SMNVEV (reference sequence). The CDR3 DNA follows: TGTGCCAGCAGTTTGACCGGGACACACTACAATGAGCAGTTCTTC. Its translation is CASSLTGTHYNEQFF.